There are a few counts of the clone carrying this TCR beta chain. Trimming took 5 bases from V and 4 from J, leaving 17 bases between them. The CDR3 consists of 16 residues. Germline V gene data show CDR1 as SGHTA and CDR2 as FQGTGA. The sample belongs to a study of blood T cell repertoires in COVID-19. Study summary: Some COVID-19 samples were acute and others convalescent; all came from the United States, Italy and Spain. T cells, B-cell-depleted T cells, or PBMCs provided the cDNA or gDNA that served as material.

Original data processing: For nucleated cells, counts were estimated from reference gene primer amplification. Assay: immunoSEQ multiplex PCR; the TCRdb copy retains only in-frame clones and omits some. D and trimming were read from the DNA, whereas the V and J calls and clone size are those reported in that table. The table has 26,000 or so clones, about 91% seen once. This TCR derives from a human donor with active COVID-19. The donor label of this sample is uncertain. The gene calls are TRBV7-3 and TRBJ2-2; possible D gene TRBD1, 5 bases. Input material: peripheral blood. CDR3 nucleotides: TGTGCCAGCAGCCGACTGGCGACAGCCTCCACCGGGGAGCTGTTTTTT. Translating gives CASSRLATASTGELFF.